Reported below is one TCR beta chain. Its antigen is currently unknown. This sample was included in a study of OX40 agonist ivuxolimab in advanced cancers. Study outcomes and limitations: Antigen targets of the expanded peripheral T cells went undetermined.

The CDR3 runs 20 residues. Trimming pared 2 bases from V and 5 bases from J, leaving 30 bases between. Germline V lookup: CDR1 LNHNV, CDR2 YYDKDF (reference sequence). The protocol was immunoSEQ multiplex PCR, while the TCRdb copy is restricted to in-frame clones and leaves out a portion. The table includes tens of thousands of clones, around 93% detected once. The TCR was taken from an adult with an advanced solid tumor such as melanoma, head and neck, liver or kidney cancer. This chain connects TRBV15 to TRBJ2-5; D remains ambiguous. The sequencing used CD4+ or CD8+ T cells sorted from blood, collected in a trial of the OX40 agonist ivuxolimab. The CDR3 DNA reads as TGTGCCACCAGCAGAACCGACGTCTATGGTCGGCGAAGTTTTCAGGAGACCCAGTACTTC. Protein: CATSRTDVYGRRSFQETQYF.